These 15 T cell receptor beta chains came from one sample sequenced in a study of T cell responses to AZD1222 COVID-19 vaccine. Clones were sequenced by immunoSEQ multiplex PCR, and TCRdb holds only the in-frame ones, with some missing. This table holds approximately 140,000 clones, about 90% found once. This specimen consisted of peripheral blood, obtained on day 0 of AZD1222 vaccination. These receptors originate from an adult in good health.

This clone has only a few counts. V gene TRBV3-1 (or the pseudogene TRBV3-2) combines with J gene TRBJ2-5; tentatively, D is TRBD2 (6 bases). CDR1 and CDR2 (germline): LGHDT, YNNKEL (reference sequence). The CDR3 totals 14 residues. Trimming cost V 0 bases and J 5 bases, with 10 bases left between them. Here the CDR3 DNA reads TGTGCCAGCAGCCAAGAGGGACTCGGTGAGACCCAGTACTTC. It specifies CASSQEGLGETQYF.

This rearrangement joins TRBV27 to TRBJ1-1; D is ambiguous. This CDR3 is built from 14 residues. Germline V CDR1 and CDR2: MNHEY, SMNVEV (reference sequence). Trimming left V 6 bases short and J 13 bases short, with 24 bases between. This CDR3 reads CASSTFIGKREVFF. CDR3 sequence (DNA): TGTGCCAGCAGCACCTTCATAGGGAAACGGGAGGTTTTCTTT.

This clone was recorded only once. The rearrangement links TRBV7-9 to TRBJ1-1; D is unresolved. The CDR3 contains 13 residues. Trimming took off 1 base at V and 10 bases at J, with 13 bases between the two ends. Germline loops: CDR1 SEHNR, CDR2 FQNEAQ (reference sequence). The CDR3 loop reads CASSLGEVLAAFF. CDR3 bases: TGTGCCAGCAGCTTAGGTGAGGTTCTTGCAGCTTTCTTT.

The chain recombines TRBV6-5 with TRBJ1-1; D is ambiguous. CDR1 is MNHEY, CDR2 SVGAGI, per germline. Deletions cut 6 bases from V and 2 bases from J, with 13 bases between. The CDR3 has 14 amino acids. The CDR3 spells CASRSTPLNTEAFF. Written as DNA, the CDR3 is TGTGCCAGCAGAAGTACACCTCTAAACACTGAAGCTTTCTTT.

The genes are TRBV27 and TRBJ2-1; a weak D match, TRBD2 (6 bases). Looked up from germline, CDR1 is MNHEY and CDR2 is SMNVEV (reference sequence). CDR3 length: 13 residues. V lost 0 bases, J lost 7 bases, and 7 bases lay in between. This CDR3 reads CASSLSRGNEQFF. In nucleotides, the CDR3 is TGTGCCAGCAGTTTATCACGGGGGAATGAGCAGTTCTTC.

The genes are TRBV4-1 and TRBJ2-7; the D gene could be TRBD1 or TRBD2 (5 bases each). The germline V gene encodes CDR1 MGHRA and CDR2 YSYEKL. V dropped 4 bases and J dropped 0 bases, with 7 bases sitting between them. The CDR3 runs to 13 residues. The CDR3 loop reads CASSPGSSYEQYF. For the CDR3, the DNA is TGCGCCAGCAGCCCAGGGAGCTCCTACGAGCAGTACTTC.

This chain connects TRBV18 to TRBJ1-3, with a possible D match to TRBD1 (6 bases). This CDR3 region has 13 residues. Germline V lookup: CDR1 KGHSH, CDR2 LQKENI. Deletions cut 5 bases from V and 4 bases from J, with 9 bases between. This CDR3 reads CASSSDRGNTIYF. As DNA, the CDR3 is TGTGCCAGCTCAAGCGACAGGGGAAACACCATATATTTT. The complete variable domain, with remaining parts taken from reference TRBV18 and TRBJ1-3, reads NAGVMQNPRHLVRRRGQEARLRCSPMKGHSHVYWYRQLPEEGLKFMVYLQKENIIDESGMPKERFSAEFPKEGPSILRIQQVVRGDSAAYFCASSSDRGNTIYFGEGSWLTVV.

Only a few counts were recorded for this clone. The germline gene is not matched at one end of the junction; a read error may be the cause. J is TRBJ1-2 and V is TRBV7-2; 8 bases are shared with TRBD1. Germline V lookup: CDR1 SGHTA, CDR2 FQGNSA. The CDR3 sequence is 14 residues long. The CDR3 sequence: CASSLADRGIGYTF. As DNA, the CDR3 is TGTGCCAGCAGCCTAGCAGACAGGGGAATTGGCTACACCTTC.

The rearrangement joins TRBV7-3 to TRBJ2-1, with 8 bases matching TRBD2. From germline, CDR1 is SGHTA and CDR2 FQGTGA. The length of the CDR3 is 15 residues. V lost 5 bases to trimming and J lost 5 bases; unmatched junction nucleotides: 8. CDR3 loop: CASSLGLAGHNEQFF. The CDR3 DNA sequence: TGTGCCAGCAGCCTCGGGCTAGCGGGCCACAATGAGCAGTTCTTC.

The rearrangement joins TRBV7-3 to TRBJ2-1, with D perhaps TRBD1 or TRBD2 (6 bases each). V dropped 3 bases and J dropped 6 bases, with 12 bases sitting between them. This CDR3 contains 14 residues. Per germline, CDR1 SGHTA and CDR2 FQGTGA. The CDR3 DNA is TGTGCCAGCAGCTTCCTACAGGGAGGCAATGAGCAGTTCTTC. Amino acid sequence: CASSFLQGGNEQFF.

The J gene is TRBJ1-1, the V gene TRBV6-6; D possibly corresponds to TRBD1 (5 bases). Trimming pared 4 bases from V and 1 base from J, leaving 10 bases between. Germline CDR1 is MNHNY and CDR2 is SVGAGI (reference sequence). CDR3 length: 14 amino acids. The CDR3 bases are TGTGCCAGCAGTTCAGGGTTTTGGAACACTGAAGCTTTCTTT. Translation: CASSSGFWNTEAFF.

The chain links TRBV4-2 to TRBJ2-3; D unresolved. Germline-derived CDR1 and CDR2 are LGHNA and YNFKEQ. V dropped 5 bases and J dropped 5 bases, with 11 bases sitting between them. This CDR3 is 13 amino acids long. The CDR3 spells CASSYTAGDTQYF. CDR3 sequence (DNA): TGTGCCAGCAGCTATACCGCAGGAGATACGCAGTATTTT.

The chain's CDR3 is CASSPRTGDYGYTF. In DNA, the CDR3 is TGTGCCAGCAGTCCTAGGACAGGCGATTATGGCTACACCTTC. The chain carries TRBV27 and TRBJ1-2, with TRBD1 matching over 7 bases. Germline CDR1 reads MNHEY; CDR2 reads SMNVEV (reference sequence). The CDR3 length is 14 residues. V shed 5 bases and J 5 bases; nucleotides not matched to a gene: 8.

The chain recombines TRBV28 with TRBJ2-3; D is unresolved. The V gene lost 6 bases and the J gene lost 3 bases, with 7 bases spanning the gap. The CDR3 contains 12 residues. CDR1 MDHEN and CDR2 SYDVKM come from the germline V gene. The CDR3 reads CASSKRTDTQYF. CDR3 DNA: TGTGCCAGCAGCAAAAGAACAGATACGCAGTATTTT.

This chain connects TRBV6-5 to TRBJ1-1; the D is unclear. This CDR3 has 13 residues. The germline V gene encodes CDR1 MNHEY and CDR2 SVGAGI. The V end was cut by 8 bases, the J end by 2 bases, with 12 bases between. This CDR3 reads CASLRKTNTEAFF. The CDR3 coding sequence is TGTGCCAGCCTACGAAAGACTAACACTGAAGCTTTCTTT.